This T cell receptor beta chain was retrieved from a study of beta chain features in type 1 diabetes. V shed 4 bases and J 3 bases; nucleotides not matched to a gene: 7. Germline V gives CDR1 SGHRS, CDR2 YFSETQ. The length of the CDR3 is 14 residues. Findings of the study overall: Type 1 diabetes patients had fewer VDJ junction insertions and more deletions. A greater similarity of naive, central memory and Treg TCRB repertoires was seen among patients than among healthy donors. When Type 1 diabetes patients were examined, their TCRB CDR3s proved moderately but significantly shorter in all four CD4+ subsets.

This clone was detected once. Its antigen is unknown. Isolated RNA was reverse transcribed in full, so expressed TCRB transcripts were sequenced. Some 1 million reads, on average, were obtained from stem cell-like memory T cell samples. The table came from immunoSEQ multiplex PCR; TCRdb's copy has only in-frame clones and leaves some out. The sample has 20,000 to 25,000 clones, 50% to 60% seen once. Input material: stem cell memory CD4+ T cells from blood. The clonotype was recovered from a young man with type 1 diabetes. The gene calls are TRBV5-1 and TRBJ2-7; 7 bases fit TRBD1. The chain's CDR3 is CASSPDRVDYEQYF. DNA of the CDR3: TGCGCCAGCAGCCCAGACAGGGTTGACTACGAGCAGTACTTC.